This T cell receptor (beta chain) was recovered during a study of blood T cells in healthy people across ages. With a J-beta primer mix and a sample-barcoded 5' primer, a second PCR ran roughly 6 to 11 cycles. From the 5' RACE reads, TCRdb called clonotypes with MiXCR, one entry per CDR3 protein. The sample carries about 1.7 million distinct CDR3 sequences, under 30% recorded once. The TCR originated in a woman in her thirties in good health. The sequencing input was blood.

As DNA, the CDR3 is TGCAGTGCTAGAGATCCCGGGACTAGCGGGATAACCTACGAGCAGTACTTC. It yields the protein CSARDPGTSGITYEQYF. The chain combines TRBV20-1 with TRBJ2-7, with 13 nucleotides matching TRBD2. The CDR3 length is 17 residues. V lost 0 bases, J lost 2 bases, and 7 bases stayed unmatched. CDR1 is DFQATT and CDR2 is SNEGSKA in the germline V gene (reference sequence).